The next 28 T cell receptor beta chains were all read from a single sample in a study of T cells in Graves' hyperthyroidism and ophthalmopathy. Researchers amplified the TCR beta CDR3 regions from RNA transcripts. TCR CDR3 regions were first amplified by RT-PCR with HTBI primers. TCRdb redid the calling of the multiplex PCR reads with MiXCR, one entry per CDR3 protein. The data contain about 700,000 distinct CDR3 sequences, 12% to 15% of them singletons. Sequenced sample: blood. All receptors come from a woman between 18 and 29 years old with Graves' hyperthyroidism.

Ten or more counts support this clonotype. This chain joins TRBV6-1 and TRBJ1-3; D is uncertain. Germline CDR1 is MNHNS and CDR2 is SASEGT. V was clipped by 5 bases and J by 7 bases, with 15 bases between them. The CDR3 is 14 amino acids. CDR3 sequence: CASSSPGSGNTIYF. The CDR3, as DNA: TGTGCCAGCAGTTCTCCGGGGAGCGGGAACACCATATATTTT.

This clonotype was detected many times. Germline is not matched at one junction end, which may reflect a read error. The chain is built from TRBV5-1 and TRBJ2-3; D is undetermined. The germline gives CDR1 SGHRS, CDR2 YFSETQ. The CDR3 contains 13 residues. CDR3: CASSLEGTDTQYF. Here the CDR3 DNA reads TGTGCCAGCAGCTTAGAAGGTACAGATACGCAGTATTTT.

This clonotype was recorded many times. The rearrangement links TRBV2 to TRBJ2-7; either TRBD1 or TRBD2 may fit D (7 bases each). V gave up 7 bases and J gave up 0 bases, with 16 bases separating them. The CDR3 has 15 amino acids. The germline gives CDR1 SNHLY, CDR2 FYNNEI. In DNA, the CDR3 is TGTGCCAGCACCCGAGGGGGCGGGAGCTCCTACGAGCAGTACTTC. Amino acids: CASTRGGGSSYEQYF.

This clonotype has a count of ten or more. The V gene is TRBV28, the J gene TRBJ2-7; 7 bases map to TRBD1. The CDR3 has 14 amino acids. CDR1 and CDR2 (germline): MDHEN, SYDVKM. V lost 7 bases to trimming and J lost 5 bases; unmatched junction nucleotides: 11. CDR3 in amino acids: CASIRSTGEHEQYF. The DNA for the CDR3 is TGTGCCAGCATTCGGTCAACAGGGGAACACGAGCAGTACTTC.

There are a few counts of this clonotype. The chain is built from TRBV20-1 and TRBJ1-6, with D unresolved. The CDR3 is 15 amino acids. V gave up 5 bases and J gave up 6 bases, with 17 bases separating them. Looked up from germline, CDR1 is DFQATT and CDR2 is SNEGSKA (reference sequence). DNA for the CDR3: TGCAGTGCTTCGGACCCCCCGGGCGCTAATTCACCCCTCCACTTT. It codes for CSASDPPGANSPLHF.

This clonotype was seen many times. The chain recombines TRBV4-1 with TRBJ1-1, with 7 bases identical to TRBD1. The V segment lost 0 bases and the J segment 0 bases; nucleotides outside the gene matches: 10. CDR3 length equals 18 residues. Germline V gene data show CDR1 as MGHRA and CDR2 as YSYEKL. The CDR3 reads CASSQDGRGGLLNTEAFF. The CDR3 nucleotides are TGCGCCAGCAGCCAAGATGGCAGGGGGGGACTCCTGAACACTGAAGCTTTCTTT.

This clonotype was counted at least ten times. V and J are TRBV6-2 or TRBV6-3 and TRBJ1-2; D is uncertain. The germline CDR1 and CDR2 sequences are MNHEY and SVGEGT. The CDR3 runs to 13 residues. With 2 bases removed from V and 4 bases from J, the gap between germline ends came to 8 bases. The CDR3 coding sequence is TGTGCCAGCAGTTACAGGGAGGCCTATGGCTACACCTTC. Translation gives CASSYREAYGYTF.

V and J are TRBV19 and TRBJ2-4, with 8 bases lining up with TRBD1. Looked up from germline, CDR1 is LNHDA and CDR2 is SQIVND (reference sequence). V lost 5 bases, J lost 1 base, and 4 bases stayed unmatched. The CDR3 is 15 residues long. CDR3 DNA: TGTGCCAGTAGTCGAGGGGACAGGGCCAAAAACATTCAGTACTTC. The encoded protein is CASSRGDRAKNIQYF.

This chain joins TRBV7-3 and TRBJ1-1, with unresolved D. CDR3 size: 18 residues. Trimming removed 1 base from V and 0 bases from J, with 18 bases in between. Germline-derived CDR1 and CDR2 are SGHTA and FQGTGA. The CDR3 here is CASSLSPGPLGMNTEAFF. The CDR3 DNA sequence: TGTGCCAGCAGCTTAAGCCCCGGGCCGCTTGGCATGAACACTGAAGCTTTCTTT.

The chain uses TRBV29-1 and TRBJ2-4, with a weak D call TRBD2 (5 bases). CDR1 is SQVTM, CDR2 ANQGSEA, per germline. There are 15 residues in the CDR3. Trimming removed 0 bases from V and 8 bases from J, with 17 bases in between. The CDR3 sequence: CSVEDATSLGDIQYF. The CDR3 nucleotides read TGCAGCGTTGAAGATGCCACCTCTCTCGGGGACATTCAGTACTTC.

This clonotype was observed many times. The chain is built from TRBV12-3 or TRBV12-4 and TRBJ2-1, with D tentatively TRBD2 (7 bases). The CDR3 covers 15 residues. V dropped 3 bases and J dropped 4 bases, with 13 bases sitting between them. The CDR3 DNA reads TGTGCCAGCAGTTTCCAGGGGAGGGTTTACAATGAGCAGTTCTTC. It encodes CASSFQGRVYNEQFF.

CDR3 in amino acids: CASRMAGLPYNNEQFF. CDR3 bases: TGTGCCAGCAGGATGGCAGGGCTTCCCTACAACAATGAGCAGTTCTTC. The rearrangement joins TRBV27 to TRBJ2-1, with D possibly TRBD1 on 5 matching bases. The CDR3 is 16 residues long. V lost 6 bases, J lost 5 bases, and 20 bases lay in between. Per the germline V gene, CDR1 is MNHEY and CDR2 is SMNVEV (reference sequence).

The chain recombines TRBV27 with TRBJ2-7; 10 positions match TRBD2. There are 14 residues in the CDR3. The V segment lost 6 bases and the J segment 4 bases; nucleotides outside the gene matches: 6. Germline values: CDR1 MNHEY, CDR2 SMNVEV (reference sequence). As DNA, the CDR3 is TGTGCCAGCAGACAGCGGGAGGGTTTGTACGAGCAGTACTTC. Translated, it gives CASRQREGLYEQYF.

The sample holds a few counts of this clonotype. CDR3 coding DNA: TGCAGTGCTAGAGGGGCCAGGGGGCAGATGACTGAAGCTTTCTTT. Translation: CSARGARGQMTEAFF. The rearrangement joins TRBV20-1 to TRBJ1-1; TRBD1 agrees at 8 bases. The CDR3 covers 15 residues. V lost 1 base, J lost 5 bases, and 9 bases stayed unmatched. Germline lookup yields CDR1 DFQATT and CDR2 SNEGSKA (reference sequence).

In this sample, this clonotype turned up many times. CDR3 sequence: CASSQAWGNTEAFF. CDR3 nucleotides: TGTGCCAGCAGCCAAGCCTGGGGGAACACTGAAGCTTTCTTT. The chain couples TRBV3-1 to TRBJ1-1; no definite D call. Deletions cut 1 base from V and 1 base from J, with 7 bases between. Germline V CDR1 and CDR2: LGHDT, YNNKEL (reference sequence). This CDR3 is 14 amino acids long.

This chain joins TRBV2 and TRBJ2-1; 10 bases match TRBD1. V lost 6 bases, J lost 13 bases, and 12 bases stayed unmatched. Germline assignment: CDR1 SNHLY and CDR2 FYNNEI. This CDR3 contains 14 residues. CDR3 DNA sequence: TGTGCCAGCAGGGAGGACAGGGGGTTAACCTTCCAGTTCTTC. Translating it yields CASREDRGLTFQFF.

This clonotype turned up a few times. The chain has TRBV6-9 and TRBJ2-7; D tentatively fits TRBD1 or TRBD2 (6 bases each). The CDR3 length is 16 residues. Trimming took 4 bases from V and 5 from J, leaving 21 bases between them. The germline CDR1 and CDR2 sequences are MNHGY and SVAAGI. The chain's CDR3 is CASSSEFSGQGHEQYF. The CDR3, as DNA: TGTGCCAGCAGTTCGGAATTCAGCGGGCAGGGGCACGAGCAGTACTTC.

The chain links TRBV30 to TRBJ1-4; 7 bases match TRBD1. The CDR3 spans 18 residues. CDR1 is GTSNPN, CDR2 SVGIG, per germline (reference sequence). Unmatched junction bases numbered 13, after V lost 3 bases and J lost 0 bases. CDR3 sequence: CAWSRARDSLSTNEKLFF. CDR3 coding DNA: TGTGCCTGGAGCCGAGCCCGGGACAGTCTATCAACTAATGAAAAACTGTTTTTT.

This clonotype was found many times. An end of the junction differs from the germline gene, which may be a read error. The chain recombines TRBV6-2 or TRBV6-3 with TRBJ2-1; 8 nucleotides agree with TRBD1. This CDR3 spans 16 amino acids. Germline V gene lookup returns CDR1 MNHEY and CDR2 SVGEGT. The CDR3 is CASSNSRTGSHNEQFF. In DNA form, the CDR3 reads TGTGCCAGCAGTAACTCCCGGACAGGGTCCCACAATGAGCAGTTCTTC.

This clonotype was seen at least ten times. This CDR3 reads CSVAQGDGPGTDTQYF. The CDR3 DNA follows: TGCAGCGTTGCCCAGGGTGACGGTCCGGGGACAGATACGCAGTATTTT. The gene calls are TRBV29-1 and TRBJ2-3, with D tentatively TRBD1 or TRBD2 (5 bases each). The V end lost 4 bases, the J end lost 3 bases, and 20 bases lay between the germline ends. The germline CDR1 and CDR2 sequences are SQVTM and ANQGSEA. CDR3 length: 16 residues.

Many counts were recorded for this clonotype. The rearrangement links TRBV4-1 to TRBJ2-3; a weak D match, TRBD2 (5 bases). Per the germline V gene, CDR1 is MGHRA and CDR2 is YSYEKL. Trimming cost V 0 bases and J 10 bases, with 11 bases left between them. CDR3 length equals 13 residues. The CDR3 loop is CASSQDTRGAQYF. CDR3 sequence (DNA): TGCGCCAGCAGCCAAGACACTAGAGGAGCGCAGTATTTT.

This clonotype was seen only a few times. This chain links TRBV28 with TRBJ2-5; a possible D gene is TRBD1 (6 bases). Germline-derived CDR1 and CDR2 are MDHEN and SYDVKM. The CDR3 is made up of 13 amino acids. V was shortened by 10 bases and J by 7 bases, with 19 bases between the two germline ends. CDR3 amino acids: CANRDRSVGTQYF. CDR3 DNA: TGTGCCAACAGGGACCGATCTGTGGGGACCCAGTACTTC.

The rearrangement joins TRBV6-1 to TRBJ2-5, with 7 bases lining up with TRBD1. V lost 6 bases to trimming and J lost 4 bases; unmatched junction nucleotides: 11. Germline V gene sequence: CDR1 MNHNS, CDR2 SASEGT. The CDR3 contains 15 residues. CDR3 amino acids: CASRGGQVYLETQYF. CDR3 DNA: TGTGCCAGCAGGGGCGGACAGGTCTACTTAGAGACCCAGTACTTC.

Ten or more counts support this clonotype. The chain recombines TRBV2 with TRBJ2-7; 10 bases fit TRBD2. The germline V gene has CDR1 SNHLY and CDR2 FYNNEI. The CDR3 is 15 residues long. V gave up 2 bases and J gave up 2 bases; unmatched junction bases: 3. CDR3 amino acids: CASSESGTSAYEQYF. The CDR3 nucleotides are TGTGCCAGCAGTGAATCTGGGACTAGCGCCTACGAGCAGTACTTC. Drawing the rest from reference TRBV2 and TRBJ2-7, the complete variable domain is EPEVTQTPSHQVTQMGQEVILRCVPISNHLYFYWYRQILGQKVEFLVSFYNNEISEKSEIFDDQFSVERPDGSNFTLKIRSTKLEDSAMYFCASSESGTSAYEQYFGPGTRLTVT.

This clonotype was observed once. The chain couples TRBV11-2 to TRBJ2-1, with D maybe TRBD2 (5 bases). The CDR3 length is 13 residues. V was trimmed by 0 bases and J by 7 bases, leaving 7 bases between them. Germline CDR1 is SGHAT and CDR2 is FQNNGV. The CDR3 sequence: CASSLDLANEQFF. CDR3 sequence (DNA): TGTGCCAGCAGCTTAGATCTAGCTAATGAGCAGTTCTTC. The entire variable domain, with the rest obtained from reference TRBV11-2 and TRBJ2-1, is as follows: EAGVAQSPRYKIIEKRQSVAFWCNPISGHATLYWYQQILGQGPKLLIQFQNNGVVDDSQLPKDRFSAERLKGVDSTLKIQPAKLEDSAVYLCASSLDLANEQFFGPGTRLTVL.

As for this clonotype: Just one base apart from a much larger clone, this may be a read error. The rearrangement joins TRBV20-1 to TRBJ2-1; D call uncertain. Judging by the DNA end, TRBJ2-7 fits better; the J call may be wrong. The CDR3 loop spans 16 amino acids. Germline values: CDR1 DFQATT, CDR2 SNEGSKA (reference sequence). The CDR3 sequence is CSARVIIGDFPNEQYF. In DNA, the CDR3 is TGCAGTGCTAGAGTAATAATTGGAGACTTCCCCAATGAGCAGTACTTC.

This clonotype was found a few times. CDR3 residues: CASSQEHLNRAFVGYTF. DNA of the CDR3: TGCGCCAGCAGCCAAGAACATCTGAACAGGGCTTTCGTAGGCTACACCTTC. The rearrangement links TRBV4-3 to TRBJ1-2; TRBD1 is a possible D gene (6 bases). V shed 0 bases and J shed 8 bases, with 22 bases lying between them. The CDR3 covers 17 residues. Germline V CDR1 and CDR2: LGHNA, YSLEER.

The J gene is TRBJ2-2, the V gene TRBV19; 9 bases are a match to TRBD2. V lost 6 bases, J lost 5 bases, and 13 bases stayed unmatched. Germline lookup yields CDR1 LNHDA and CDR2 SQIVND (reference sequence). The CDR3 loop spans 17 amino acids. This CDR3 is CASSSYSGRPSTGELFF. CDR3 DNA sequence: TGTGCCAGTAGCAGCTATAGCGGGAGACCCTCTACCGGGGAGCTGTTTTTT.